The sequence of this T cell receptor beta chain was determined in a study of T cells in Graves' hyperthyroidism and ophthalmopathy (dated by TCRdb to between 2017 and 2020). Concerning the study at large: Peripheral blood was sampled at the time of initial diagnosis, prior to any treatment. Once sampling was done, hyperthyroidism patients were given methimazole at a starting dose of 30 mg daily, whereas ophthalmopathy patients were given high-dose intravenous methylprednisolone. TCR Vbeta CDR3 sequencing of approximately 140 peripheral blood samples (roughly 41 ophthalmopathy, 75 hyperthyroidism and approximately 17 progressor patients) is reported in the paper. To identify distinguishing TCR V-J signatures, a discovery cohort of 95 to 100 patients was used, comprising some 45 with Graves' ophthalmopathy and around 57 with stable Graves' hyperthyroidism. In addition, the study compared T-cell repertoires in thyroid tissue and in blood from roughly 6 Graves' hyperthyroidism patients. The 100 or so discovery patients were randomly divided into training and test sets at a 7:3 ratio. Prospective prediction of ophthalmopathy was tested in an independent validation cohort consisting of 18 hyperthyroidism patients and around 16 patients who later progressed to ophthalmopathy. General study outcomes and caveats: In validation, the model predicted progression to ophthalmopathy with approximately 71% sensitivity and 72% to 85% specificity, a median of approximately 6.7 months before onset. Most expanded thyroid clonotypes (frequency above 0.001) were also detected in blood, a finding suggesting that blood repertoires may reflect thyroid immune responses. A model built on a 13 V-J signature distinguished ophthalmopathy from stable hyperthyroidism, reaching around 87% sensitivity and about 81% specificity in cross-validation and 80%/75% in testing. No statistical method was used to set the sample size in advance, and investigators knew the group allocation.

According to the germline V gene (reference sequence), CDR1 reads LGHDT and CDR2 reads YNNKEL. CDR3 length: 16 amino acids, cysteine to phenylalanine. Just CDR3 DNA is preserved here, 48 bases in frame from base 1. Trimming takes 5 bases off V and 4 bases off J; junction bases not matched to a gene: 12. On this clonotype itself: The target of this receptor is not known. No base-level quality is on record; no much larger clone is a single base apart.

A patient counted as having stable Graves' hyperthyroidism if no progression to ophthalmopathy occurred over 18 months of follow-up. Hyperthyroidism patients were newly diagnosed, had a disease duration of under 2 months, and were aged 18 to 65 years. Any patient with an uncontrolled infection, another autoimmune disease, pregnancy or lactation was excluded. Diagnoses were based on clinical symptoms, serum thyroxine and TRAb, thyroid ultrasound and orbital computed tomography. Ficoll-Paque density gradient centrifugation was used to isolate PBMCs from under 11 ml of fresh peripheral blood. Total RNA was extracted using Trizol reagent, and RNA quality was assessed on an Agilent 2100 Bioanalyzer. Amplification of TCR beta CDR3 regions was carried out from RNA transcripts. A first-round RT-PCR of the TCR CDR3 used the HTBI primer set with the Qiagen OneStep RT-PCR kit. A second multiplex PCR round built the libraries, followed by size selection and purification. Paired-end sequencing of the libraries was performed with 100 bp reads on an Illumina HiSeq2000. Processing in the source paper ran as follows. SOAPnuke was used to process the raw data, throwing out any read that contained adapters or uncalled bases, had a mean Phred below 15, or lacked an exact constant-primer or identifier match. COPE v1.2.5 was used to merge high-quality paired reads, and clonotypes were defined as unique nucleotide sequences. Clonotypes were aligned to IMGT TRBV, TRBD and TRBJ reference segments using MiTCR v1.1. Only V-J combinations with frequency above 0.0001, covering 98% to 99.2% of repertoires, were analysed. The TCS score was defined as F50 (clonal expansion) divided by E x V (chaos), with BLOSUM62-based TCRdist calculated between CDR3 peptides within each V-J. Welch's t-statistics and random forest reduced fewer than 600 V-J features to 13, which were used in a naive Bayes classifier (R e1071). TCRdb handled the public reads itself, with Q25 trimming in fastp and clone calling in MiXCR, and kept productive beta chains. Here each entry gathers all rows of one CDR3 protein and keeps the most common genes and DNA. TCRdb, not the authors, supplied the V and J calls. Recorded for this sample are around 400,000 distinct CDR3 sequences; roughly 25% of them occurred a single time. The ten largest clones represent less than 85% of the sample.

The sequencing sample was made of blood. The TCR comes from a man aged 45-60 years with Graves' hyperthyroidism. The rearrangement combines TRBV3-1 with TRBJ1-2, with 8 bases aligning to TRBD1. The CDR3 reads as follows: CASSVAATGGGYGYTF. The base sequence is TGTGCCAGCAGCGTAGCGGCCACAGGGGGAGGCTATGGCTACACCTTC.